This TCR beta chain was captured by sequencing in a study of vaccination effects on CD4 cells after COVID-19. Findings of the study overall: Marked clonal contraction of infection- and vaccine-induced clones was seen late after vaccination.

Clones were read by immunoSEQ multiplex PCR, and TCRdb kept only the in-frame ones, dropping some. This table has around 40,000 clones, just under 75% appearing once. The table lists this clone with a few counts. Its antigen is as yet unknown. The CDR3 loop spans 14 amino acids. Germline values: CDR1 SGHRS, CDR2 YFSETQ. With 3 bases removed from V and 5 bases from J, the gap between germline ends came to 12 bases. With the ViraFEST assay, the study expanded antigen-specific CD4+ T cells using viral peptide pools, then sequenced them. Upon completion of 10 days in culture, CD4+ T cells were isolated. The person was diagnosed with PCR-confirmed SARS-CoV-2 infection between March and December 2020. A half-medium replacement with IL-2 medium was carried out on days 3 and 7.

This chain uses TRBV5-1 with TRBJ1-5, with D perhaps matching TRBD1 (6 bases). The sample consisted of CD4+ T cells from PBMCs cultured with a peptide pool, taken before COVID-19 vaccination. The receptor's source is a human donor who had a prior SARS-CoV-2 infection. CDR3 bases: TGCGCCAGCAGCTCCGGGACACCGGATCAGCCCCAGCATTTT. Translation: CASSSGTPDQPQHF.